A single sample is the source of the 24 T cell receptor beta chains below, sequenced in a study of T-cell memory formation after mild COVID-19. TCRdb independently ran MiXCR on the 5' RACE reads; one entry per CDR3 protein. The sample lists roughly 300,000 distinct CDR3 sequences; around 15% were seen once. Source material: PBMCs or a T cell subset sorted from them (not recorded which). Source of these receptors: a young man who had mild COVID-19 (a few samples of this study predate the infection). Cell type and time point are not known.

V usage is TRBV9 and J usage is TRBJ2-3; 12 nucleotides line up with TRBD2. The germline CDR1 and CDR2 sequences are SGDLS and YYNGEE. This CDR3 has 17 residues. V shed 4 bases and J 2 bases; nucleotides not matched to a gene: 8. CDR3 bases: TGTGCCAGCAGCACTCTGACTAGCGGGGGAGCCACAGATACGCAGTATTTT. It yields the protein CASSTLTSGGATDTQYF.

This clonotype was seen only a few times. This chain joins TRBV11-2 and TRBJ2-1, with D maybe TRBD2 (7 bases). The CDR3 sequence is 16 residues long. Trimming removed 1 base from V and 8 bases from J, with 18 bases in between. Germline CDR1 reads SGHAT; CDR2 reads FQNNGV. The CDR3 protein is CASSLGGGGHGDEQFF. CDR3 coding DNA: TGTGCCAGCAGCTTAGGTGGCGGGGGCCACGGGGATGAGCAGTTCTTC.

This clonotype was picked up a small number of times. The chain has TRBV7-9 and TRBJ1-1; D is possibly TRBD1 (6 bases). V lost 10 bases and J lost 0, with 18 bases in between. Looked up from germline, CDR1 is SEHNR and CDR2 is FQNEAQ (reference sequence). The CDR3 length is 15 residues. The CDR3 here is CAIYGTGGLNTEAFF. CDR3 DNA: TGTGCCATCTATGGGACCGGGGGGCTGAACACTGAAGCTTTCTTT.

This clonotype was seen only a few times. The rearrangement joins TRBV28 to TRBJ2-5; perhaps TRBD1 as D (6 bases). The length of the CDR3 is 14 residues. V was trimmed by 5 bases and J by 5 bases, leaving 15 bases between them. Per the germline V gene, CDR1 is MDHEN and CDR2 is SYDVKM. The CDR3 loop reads CASSTTGPWETQYF. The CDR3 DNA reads TGTGCCAGCAGTACTACAGGGCCCTGGGAGACCCAGTACTTC.

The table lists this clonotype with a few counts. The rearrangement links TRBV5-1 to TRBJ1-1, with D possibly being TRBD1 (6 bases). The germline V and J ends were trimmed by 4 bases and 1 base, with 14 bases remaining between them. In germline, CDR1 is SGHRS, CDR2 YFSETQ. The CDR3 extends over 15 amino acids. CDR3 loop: CASSKQGFANTEAFF. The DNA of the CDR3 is TGCGCCAGCAGCAAACAGGGTTTTGCGAACACTGAAGCTTTCTTT.

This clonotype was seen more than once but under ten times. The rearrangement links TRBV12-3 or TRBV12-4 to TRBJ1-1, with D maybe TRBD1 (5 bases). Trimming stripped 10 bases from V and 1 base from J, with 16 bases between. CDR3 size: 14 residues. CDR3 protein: CATRPGTANTEAFF. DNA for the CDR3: TGTGCCACCCGACCCGGGACGGCGAACACTGAAGCTTTCTTT.

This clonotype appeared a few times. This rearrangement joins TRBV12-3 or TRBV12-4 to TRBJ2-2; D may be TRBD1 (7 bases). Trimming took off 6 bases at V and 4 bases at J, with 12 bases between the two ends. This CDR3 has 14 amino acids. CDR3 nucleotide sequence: TGTGCCAGCAGGGAGGGGGCCACCACCGGGGAGCTGTTTTTT. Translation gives CASREGATTGELFF.

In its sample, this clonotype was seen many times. CDR3 nucleotides: TGTGCCAGCTCACGCTGGACAGGGGACAATGAGCAGTTCTTC. It codes for CASSRWTGDNEQFF. The chain joins TRBV18 to TRBJ2-1; 9 nucleotides align to TRBD1. The V gene's germline CDR1 is KGHSH and CDR2 LQKENI. The CDR3 is made up of 14 amino acids. V dropped 4 bases and J dropped 5; count of bases not matched to a gene: 3.

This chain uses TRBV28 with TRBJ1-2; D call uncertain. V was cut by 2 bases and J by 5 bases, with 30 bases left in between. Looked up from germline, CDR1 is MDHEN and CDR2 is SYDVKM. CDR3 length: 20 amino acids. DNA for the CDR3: TGTGCCAGCAGTTTAAGCGGGTTGGGCAAGGAAGGGATTGCACCATATGGCTACACCTTC. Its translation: CASSLSGLGKEGIAPYGYTF.

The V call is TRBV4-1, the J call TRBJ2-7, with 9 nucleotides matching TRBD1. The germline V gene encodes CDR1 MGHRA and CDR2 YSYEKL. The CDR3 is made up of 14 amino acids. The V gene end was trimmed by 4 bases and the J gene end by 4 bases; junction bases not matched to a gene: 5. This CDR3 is CASSPQQGAYEQYV. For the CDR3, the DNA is TGCGCCAGCAGCCCACAACAGGGGGCATACGAGCAGTACGTC.

CDR3 DNA: TGTGCCAGCAGCCACACCGGGGTGATGGATGAGCAGTTCTTC. It codes for CASSHTGVMDEQFF. The chain carries TRBV14 and TRBJ2-1; tentative D call: TRBD2 (5 bases). Germline V lookup: CDR1 SGHDN, CDR2 FVKESK. The CDR3 is 14 amino acids. V lost 3 bases and J 8 bases, leaving 14 bases between the germline ends. The complete variable domain, with remaining parts taken from reference TRBV14 and TRBJ2-1, reads EAGVTQFPSHSVIEKGQTVTLRCDPISGHDNLYWYRRVMGKEIKFLLHFVKESKQDESGMPNNRFLAERTGGTYSTLKVQPAELEDSGVYFCASSHTGVMDEQFFGPGTRLTVL.

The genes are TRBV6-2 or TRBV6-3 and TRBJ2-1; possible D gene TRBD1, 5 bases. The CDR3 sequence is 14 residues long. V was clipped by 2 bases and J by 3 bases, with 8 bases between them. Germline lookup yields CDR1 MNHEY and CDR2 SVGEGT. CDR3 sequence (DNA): TGTGCCAGCAGTTACGGAGACAGCTACAATGAGCAGTTCTTC. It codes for CASSYGDSYNEQFF.

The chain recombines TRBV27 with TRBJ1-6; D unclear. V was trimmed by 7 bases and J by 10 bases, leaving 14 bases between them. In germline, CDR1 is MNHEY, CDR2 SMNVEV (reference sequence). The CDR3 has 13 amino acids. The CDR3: CASTRRGGSPLHF. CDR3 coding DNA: TGTGCCAGCACCAGACGGGGTGGGTCACCCCTCCACTTT.

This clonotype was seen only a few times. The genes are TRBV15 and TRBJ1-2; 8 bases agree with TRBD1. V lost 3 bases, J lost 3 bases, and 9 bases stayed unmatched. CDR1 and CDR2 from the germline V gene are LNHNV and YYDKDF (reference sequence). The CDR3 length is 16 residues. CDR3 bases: TGTGCCACCAGCAGCGTATGGCAGGGGGCGGACTATGGCTACACCTTC. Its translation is CATSSVWQGADYGYTF. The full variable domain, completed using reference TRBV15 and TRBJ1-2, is DAMVIQNPRYQVTQFGKPVTLSCSQTLNHNVMYWYQQKSSQAPKLLFHYYDKDFNNEADTPDNFQSRRPNTSFCFLDIRSPGLGDTAMYLCATSSVWQGADYGYTFGSGTRLTVV.

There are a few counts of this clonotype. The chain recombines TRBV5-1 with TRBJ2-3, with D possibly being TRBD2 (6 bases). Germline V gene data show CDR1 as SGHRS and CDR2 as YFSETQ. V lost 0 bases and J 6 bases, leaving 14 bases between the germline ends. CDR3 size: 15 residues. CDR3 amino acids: CASSLDSGGMDTQYF. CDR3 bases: TGCGCCAGCAGCTTGGACAGTGGAGGGATGGATACGCAGTATTTT.

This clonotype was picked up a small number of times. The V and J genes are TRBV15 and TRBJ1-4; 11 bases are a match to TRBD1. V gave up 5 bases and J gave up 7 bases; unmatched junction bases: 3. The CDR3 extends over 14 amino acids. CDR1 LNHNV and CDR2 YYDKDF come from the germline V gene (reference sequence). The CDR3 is CATSWDRGFEKLFF. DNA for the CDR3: TGTGCCACCAGCTGGGACAGGGGGTTTGAAAAACTGTTTTTT.

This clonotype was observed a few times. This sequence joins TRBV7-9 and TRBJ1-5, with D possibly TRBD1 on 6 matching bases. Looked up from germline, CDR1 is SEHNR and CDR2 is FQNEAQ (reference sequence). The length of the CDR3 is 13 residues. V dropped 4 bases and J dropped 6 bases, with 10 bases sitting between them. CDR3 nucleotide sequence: TGTGCCAGCAGCTATTCAGGGGTTCAGCCCCAGCATTTT. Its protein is CASSYSGVQPQHF.

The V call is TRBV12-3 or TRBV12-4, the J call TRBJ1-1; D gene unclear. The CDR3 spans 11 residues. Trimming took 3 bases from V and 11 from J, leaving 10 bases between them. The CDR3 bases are TGTGCCAGCAGTTTGGCGGCCGGGGCTTTCTTT. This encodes CASSLAAGAFF.

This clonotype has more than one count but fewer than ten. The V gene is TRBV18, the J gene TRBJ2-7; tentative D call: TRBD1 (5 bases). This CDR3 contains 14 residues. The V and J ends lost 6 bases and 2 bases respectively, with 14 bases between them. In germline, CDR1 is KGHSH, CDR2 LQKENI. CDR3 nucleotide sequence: TGTGCCAGCTCTACAAGGGGCAGTACCTACGAGCAGTACGTC. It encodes CASSTRGSTYEQYV.

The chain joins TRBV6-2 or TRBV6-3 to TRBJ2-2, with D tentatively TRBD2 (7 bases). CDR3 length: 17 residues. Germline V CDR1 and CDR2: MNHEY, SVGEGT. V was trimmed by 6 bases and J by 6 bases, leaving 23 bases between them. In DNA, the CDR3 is TGTGCCAGCAGCCACAGGGCCCCAGCGGGGCGGGCCGGGGAGCTGTTTTTT. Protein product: CASSHRAPAGRAGELFF.

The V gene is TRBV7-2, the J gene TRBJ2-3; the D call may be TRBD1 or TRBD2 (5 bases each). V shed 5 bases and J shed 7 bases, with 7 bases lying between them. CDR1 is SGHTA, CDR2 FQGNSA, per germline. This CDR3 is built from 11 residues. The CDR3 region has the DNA TGTGCCAGCAGCGGGGGTCATACGCAGTATTTT. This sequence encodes CASSGGHTQYF. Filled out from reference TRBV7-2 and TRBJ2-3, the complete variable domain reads GAGVSQSPSNKVTEKGKDVELRCDPISGHTALYWYRQSLGQGLEFLIYFQGNSAPDKSGLPSDRFSAERTGGSVSTLTIQRTQQEDSAVYLCASSGGHTQYFGPGTRLTVL.

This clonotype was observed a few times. The CDR3 coding sequence is TGCGCCAGCAGCCGGAGACCGACAGAGAGCTCCTACAATGAGCAGTTCTTC. Protein product: CASSRRPTESSYNEQFF. The rearrangement joins TRBV4-1 to TRBJ2-1; D is perhaps TRBD1 (5 bases). Trimming took off 4 bases at V and 0 bases at J, with 16 bases between the two ends. This CDR3 is built from 17 residues. Germline-derived CDR1 and CDR2 are MGHRA and YSYEKL.

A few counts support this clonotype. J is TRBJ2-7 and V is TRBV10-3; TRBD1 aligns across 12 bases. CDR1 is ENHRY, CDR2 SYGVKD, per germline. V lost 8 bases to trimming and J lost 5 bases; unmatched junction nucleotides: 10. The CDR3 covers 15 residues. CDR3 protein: CAIGSGTGGENEQYF. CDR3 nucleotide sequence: TGTGCCATCGGCTCCGGGACAGGGGGCGAGAACGAGCAGTACTTC.

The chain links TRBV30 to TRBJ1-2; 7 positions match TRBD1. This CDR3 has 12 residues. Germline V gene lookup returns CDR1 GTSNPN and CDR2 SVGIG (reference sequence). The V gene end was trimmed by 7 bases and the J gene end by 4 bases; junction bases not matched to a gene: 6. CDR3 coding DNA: TGTGCCTATAGGGGGCCCGGCTATGGCTACACCTTC. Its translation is CAYRGPGYGYTF.